This is a list of T cell receptor beta chains from one sample in a study of T cells expressing NK-cell markers. No DNA is given; TCRdb re-called the 5' RACE reads and lists each CDR3 protein once. The table lists over 150,000 distinct CDR3 sequences. Material for sequencing was blood T cells: a sorted CD56 or NKG2C T cell subset, CD4+ or CD8+ T cells, or bulk PBMC T cells (not recorded which). The receptors come from a man between 18 and 69 years old in good health. Each CDR3 is given with its conserved first and last residue. Fields, in order: V gene, J gene, CDR3 protein.

v_gene: TRBV5-1
j_gene: TRBJ2-1
CDR3aa: CASSPTGQGSYNEQFF

v_gene: TRBV6-1
j_gene: TRBJ2-5
CDR3aa: CASSSGTSGVTETQYF

v_gene: TRBV9
j_gene: TRBJ2-2
CDR3aa: CASSQGAGELFF

v_gene: TRBV19
j_gene: TRBJ2-7
CDR3aa: CASQSGGSEQYF

v_gene: TRBV12-3/TRBV12-4
j_gene: TRBJ2-7
CDR3aa: CASSLLGRTAYEQYF

v_gene: TRBV20-1
j_gene: TRBJ2-3
CDR3aa: CSASGSGTLTDTQYF

v_gene: TRBV19
j_gene: TRBJ1-2
CDR3aa: CASTSTPPVWGYTF

v_gene: TRBV29-1
j_gene: TRBJ2-3
CDR3aa: CSVENRDYRGADTQYF

v_gene: TRBV9
j_gene: TRBJ2-3
CDR3aa: CASSGPGSGGADTQYF

v_gene: TRBV20-1
j_gene: TRBJ2-1
CDR3aa: CSARPVTSGGNEQFF

v_gene: TRBV12-5
j_gene: TRBJ2-1
CDR3aa: CASGATDYNEQFF

v_gene: TRBV5-6
j_gene: TRBJ1-6
CDR3aa: CASSSEDRGNSPLHF

v_gene: TRBV9
j_gene: TRBJ2-2
CDR3aa: CASSGGQGYTGELFF

v_gene: TRBV10-3
j_gene: TRBJ2-5
CDR3aa: CAISDASGDRQETQYF

v_gene: TRBV6-5
j_gene: TRBJ1-5
CDR3aa: CASSVRGGPQHF

v_gene: TRBV15
j_gene: TRBJ2-5
CDR3aa: CATSRDGLAGSRETQYF

v_gene: TRBV19
j_gene: TRBJ2-1
CDR3aa: CASTTGGGVNEQFF

v_gene: TRBV20-1
j_gene: TRBJ1-3
CDR3aa: CSARDDLRGNTIYF

v_gene: TRBV5-4
j_gene: TRBJ2-7
CDR3aa: CASSLKRQGPYEQYF

v_gene: TRBV6-5
j_gene: TRBJ2-5
CDR3aa: CASSFSAIIQETQYF

v_gene: TRBV9
j_gene: TRBJ2-3
CDR3aa: CASSREGSLSTDTQYF

v_gene: TRBV27
j_gene: TRBJ2-7
CDR3aa: CASSHLSGRGTHEQYF

v_gene: TRBV5-6
j_gene: TRBJ1-2
CDR3aa: CASSIDLYTYRYYGYTF

v_gene: TRBV29-1
j_gene: TRBJ2-7
CDR3aa: CSVLSSPYEQYF

v_gene: TRBV11-2
j_gene: TRBJ1-1
CDR3aa: CASSLTGTVLKNTEAFF

v_gene: TRBV5-1
j_gene: TRBJ1-2
CDR3aa: CASSVAGDVYGYTF

v_gene: TRBV6-1
j_gene: TRBJ2-7
CDR3aa: CASSEALGGRDEQYF

v_gene: TRBV6-1
j_gene: TRBJ2-2
CDR3aa: CASSEYEGAAGELFF

v_gene: TRBV4-1
j_gene: TRBJ1-2
CDR3aa: CASSQKLQGHSNYGYTF

v_gene: TRBV7-6
j_gene: TRBJ2-2
CDR3aa: CASSLFVSPDTGELFF

v_gene: TRBV15
j_gene: TRBJ2-2
CDR3aa: CATSRGRNTGELFF

v_gene: TRBV7-8
j_gene: TRBJ2-1
CDR3aa: CASNNPGQGSYNEQFF

v_gene: TRBV28
j_gene: TRBJ2-5
CDR3aa: CASSPMRWQETQYF

v_gene: TRBV2
j_gene: TRBJ1-1
CDR3aa: CASSDGQLNTEAFF

v_gene: TRBV5-6
j_gene: TRBJ2-4
CDR3aa: CASSFTTKNIQYF

v_gene: TRBV20-1
j_gene: TRBJ2-1
CDR3aa: CSAMDRGWDEQFF

v_gene: TRBV6-5
j_gene: TRBJ2-1
CDR3aa: CASGSPGNEQFF

v_gene: TRBV6-1
j_gene: TRBJ2-5
CDR3aa: CASSGFYANYQETQYF

v_gene: TRBV29-1
j_gene: TRBJ1-1
CDR3aa: CSVGGVSTEAFF

v_gene: TRBV20-1
j_gene: TRBJ2-7
CDR3aa: CSARLAYYEQYF

v_gene: TRBV3-1
j_gene: TRBJ1-2
CDR3aa: CASSQDRDPPGYTF

v_gene: TRBV29-1
j_gene: TRBJ2-1
CDR3aa: CSVHGQGTPDEQFF

v_gene: TRBV12-3/TRBV12-4
j_gene: TRBJ2-3
CDR3aa: CASGGAPDTQYF

v_gene: TRBV7-7
j_gene: TRBJ2-2
CDR3aa: CASSLRPYPQTGELFF

v_gene: TRBV5-6
j_gene: TRBJ2-5
CDR3aa: CASSLVGTPQETQYF

v_gene: TRBV24-1
j_gene: TRBJ1-5
CDR3aa: CATSSVGGRPQHF

v_gene: TRBV5-5
j_gene: TRBJ2-2
CDR3aa: CASSLALLRGNTGELFF